This TCR beta chain was profiled in a study of T cell repertoires in cytomegalovirus infection. Study information: Both a matching HLA type and CMV infection were indicated by public TCR beta signatures. Findings and caveats of the study: The study found HLA-C-restricted CMV-specific TCR beta clonotypes dominating the ex vivo response. Summed frequency of shared TCR beta families picked out CMV carriers who also had the relevant HLA.

MiXCR, applied by TCRdb to the reads, yields one record per CDR3 protein. The data hold under 850,000 distinct CDR3 sequences, with roughly 33% observed a single time. This CDR3 is 17 amino acids long. Trimming cost V 3 bases and J 0 bases; bases outside gene matches: 5. Germline V gives CDR1 SGHTA, CDR2 FQGNSA. In regard to this clonotype: The antigen remains unidentified.

Specimen: cultured PBMCs, collected from culture after CMV antigen stimulation. This TCR was recovered from a human donor in good health (CMV status not recorded). Some clones in this sample may be carry-over from other donors' samples. The chain carries TRBV7-2 and TRBJ1-4; 9 bases line up with TRBD1. In DNA, the CDR3 is TGTGCCAGCAGCTTGGGGGACAGGGTTGCAACTAATGAAAAACTGTTTTTT. Amino acids: CASSLGDRVATNEKLFF.